The clone carrying this T cell receptor beta chain was counted many times. Its cognate antigen is unknown. This record belongs to a study of neurological immune-mediated disorders. Trimming left V 4 bases short and J 8 bases short, with 12 bases between. This CDR3 is built from 12 residues. The germline V gene has CDR1 SGHRS and CDR2 YFSETQ. One entry per CDR3 protein, called by TCRdb with MiXCR from the 5' RACE reads. The data hold approximately 65,000 distinct CDR3 sequences, with around 5% observed a single time. Overall study results and limits: Levels of TCR clonal expansion peaked in HTLV-1-associated myelopathy and reached their lowest in multiple sclerosis, under those of healthy controls.

Sample: PBMCs. The chain employs TRBV5-1 and TRBJ1-1, with D maybe TRBD1 (6 bases). The origin of this receptor is a human donor with multiple sclerosis. The donor label of this sample is uncertain. In DNA, the CDR3 is TGCGCCAGCAGCGGGATGGGGACAGAAGCTTTCTTT. It codes for CASSGMGTEAFF. Full variable domain (remainder filled in from reference TRBV5-1 and TRBJ1-1): KAGVTQTPRYLIKTRGQQVTLSCSPISGHRSVSWYQQTPGQGLQFLFEYFSETQRNKGNFPGRFSGRQFSNSRSEMNVSTLELGDSALYLCASSGMGTEAFFGQGTRLTVV.